This T cell receptor (beta chain) came from a study of cytomegalovirus exposure and HLA in healthy donors. Study context: An earlier analysis found 120 million or so unique TCR beta sequences from around 180 million T cells.

Worth noting for this clone: Its antigen is not known.

The PCR contained 60 Vbeta and 13 Jbeta primers. The assay was immunoSEQ multiplex PCR, and TCRdb's table has in-frame clones only and misses some. The sample gives 100,000 to 150,000 clones, approximately 80% of which show up once; more than 10% is in the top ten. Trimming removed 4 bases from V and 1 base from J; junction bases left unmatched: 7. The V gene's germline CDR1 is SGHNT and CDR2 YYREEE (reference sequence). The CDR3 has 15 amino acids. Study-level results: Reportedly, diagnosis of cytomegalovirus status by the classifier showed high specificity and sensitivity. Specificity for CMV antigens was confirmed in vitro for three of the CMV-associated chains.

This receptor was identified in a woman between 35 and 50 years old in good health and CMV-seropositive. The chain has TRBV5-4 and TRBJ2-7; 8 nucleotides match TRBD2. The sequencing sample was made of PBMCs. This CDR3 reads CASSPELAGSYEQYF. In DNA form, the CDR3 reads TGTGCCAGCAGCCCAGAATTAGCGGGGTCCTACGAGCAGTACTTC.